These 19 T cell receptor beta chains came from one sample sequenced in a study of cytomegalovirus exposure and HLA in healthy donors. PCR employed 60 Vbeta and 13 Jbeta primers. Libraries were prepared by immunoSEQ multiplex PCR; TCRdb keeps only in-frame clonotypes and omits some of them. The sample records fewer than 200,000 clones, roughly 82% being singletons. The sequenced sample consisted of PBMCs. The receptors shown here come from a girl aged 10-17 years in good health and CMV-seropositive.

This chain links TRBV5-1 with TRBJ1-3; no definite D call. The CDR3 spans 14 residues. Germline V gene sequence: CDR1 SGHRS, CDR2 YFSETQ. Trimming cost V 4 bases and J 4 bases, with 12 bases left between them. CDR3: CASSNRGGGNTIYF. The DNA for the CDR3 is TGCGCCAGCAGCAATCGGGGTGGCGGAAACACCATATATTTT.

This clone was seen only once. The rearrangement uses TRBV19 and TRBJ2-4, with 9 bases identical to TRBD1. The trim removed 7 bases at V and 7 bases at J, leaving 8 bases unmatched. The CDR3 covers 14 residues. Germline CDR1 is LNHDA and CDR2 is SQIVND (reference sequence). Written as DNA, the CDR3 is TGTGCCAGTAAACCGGGACAGGGAATGAACATTCAGTACTTC. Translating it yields CASKPGQGMNIQYF. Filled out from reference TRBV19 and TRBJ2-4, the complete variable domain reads DGGITQSPKYLFRKEGQNVTLSCEQNLNHDAMYWYRQDPGQGLRLIYYSQIVNDFQKGDIAEGYSVSREKKESFPLTVTSAQKNPTAFYLCASKPGQGMNIQYFGAGTRLSVL.

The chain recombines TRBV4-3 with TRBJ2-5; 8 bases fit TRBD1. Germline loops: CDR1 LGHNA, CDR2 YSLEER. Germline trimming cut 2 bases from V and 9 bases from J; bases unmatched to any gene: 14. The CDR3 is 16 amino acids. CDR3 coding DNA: TGCGCCAGCAGCCAATTTCGGGCAGGGGGCTGGAAGGCCCAGTACTTC. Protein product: CASSQFRAGGWKAQYF.

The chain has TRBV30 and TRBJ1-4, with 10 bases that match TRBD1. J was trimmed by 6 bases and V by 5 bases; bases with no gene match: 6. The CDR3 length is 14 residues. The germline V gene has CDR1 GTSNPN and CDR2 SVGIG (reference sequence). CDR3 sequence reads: CAWGTGTGDEKLFF. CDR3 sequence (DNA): TGTGCCTGGGGGACCGGGACAGGGGATGAAAAACTGTTTTTT.

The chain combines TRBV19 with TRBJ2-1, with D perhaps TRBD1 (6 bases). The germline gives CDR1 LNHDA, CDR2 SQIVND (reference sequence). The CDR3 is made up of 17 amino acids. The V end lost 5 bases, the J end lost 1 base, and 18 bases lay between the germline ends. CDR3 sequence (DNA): TGTGCCAGTAGTCCCCACACTTACAGGGATTCCTACAATGAGCAGTTCTTC. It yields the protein CASSPHTYRDSYNEQFF.

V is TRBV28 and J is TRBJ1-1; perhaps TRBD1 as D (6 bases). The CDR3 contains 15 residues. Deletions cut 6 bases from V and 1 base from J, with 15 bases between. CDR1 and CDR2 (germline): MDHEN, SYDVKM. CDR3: CASSPTWTANTEAFF. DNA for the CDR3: TGTGCCAGCAGCCCCACTTGGACAGCGAACACTGAAGCTTTCTTT. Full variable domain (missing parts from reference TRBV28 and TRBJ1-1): DVKVTQSSRYLVKRTGEKVFLECVQDMDHENMFWYRQDPGLGLRLIYFSYDVKMKEKGDIPEGYSVSREKKERFSLILESASTNQTSMYLCASSPTWTANTEAFFGQGTRLTVV.

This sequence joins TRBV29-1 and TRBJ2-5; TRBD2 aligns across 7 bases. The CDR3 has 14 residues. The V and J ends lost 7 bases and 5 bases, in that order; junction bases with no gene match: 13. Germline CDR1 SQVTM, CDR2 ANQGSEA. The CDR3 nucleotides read TGCAGCGGAGGGGACGAAGCGGGGTCCGAGACCCAGTACTTC. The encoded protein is CSGGDEAGSETQYF.

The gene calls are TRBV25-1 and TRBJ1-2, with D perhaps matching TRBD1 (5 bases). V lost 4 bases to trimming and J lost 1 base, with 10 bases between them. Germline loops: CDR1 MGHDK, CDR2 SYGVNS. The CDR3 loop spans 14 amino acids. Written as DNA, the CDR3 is TGTGCCAGCAGTGTAGGGGAAATTAACTATGGCTACACCTTC. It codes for CASSVGEINYGYTF.

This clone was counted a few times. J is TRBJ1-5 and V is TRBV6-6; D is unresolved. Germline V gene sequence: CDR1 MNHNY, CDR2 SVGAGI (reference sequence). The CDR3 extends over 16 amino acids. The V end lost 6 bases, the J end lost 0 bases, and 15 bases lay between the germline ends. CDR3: CASSRVILYSNQPQHF. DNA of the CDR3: TGTGCCAGCAGCCGGGTCATCCTGTATAGCAATCAGCCCCAGCATTTT.

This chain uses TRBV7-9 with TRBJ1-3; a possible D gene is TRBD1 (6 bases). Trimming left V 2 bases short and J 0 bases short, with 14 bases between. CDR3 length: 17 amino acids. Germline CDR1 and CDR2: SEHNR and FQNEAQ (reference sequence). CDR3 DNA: TGTGCCAGCAGCTTACCGACAGGAGAGAACTCTGGAAACACCATATATTTT. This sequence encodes CASSLPTGENSGNTIYF.

Here the CDR3 reads CASSYGQKETQYF. Here the CDR3 DNA reads TGTGCCAGCAGCTACGGACAGAAAGAGACCCAGTACTTC. The rearrangement links TRBV7-2 to TRBJ2-5, with D tentatively TRBD1 (6 bases). In germline, CDR1 is SGHTA, CDR2 FQGNSA. V lost 4 bases, J lost 3 bases, and 9 bases lay in between. The CDR3 contains 13 residues.

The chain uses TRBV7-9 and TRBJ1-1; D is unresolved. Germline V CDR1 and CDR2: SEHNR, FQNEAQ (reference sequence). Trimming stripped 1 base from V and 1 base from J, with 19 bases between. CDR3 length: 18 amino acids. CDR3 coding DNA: TGTGCCAGCAGCTTAGGTGTTATCCAGGTATCATGGAACACTGAAGCTTTCTTT. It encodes CASSLGVIQVSWNTEAFF.

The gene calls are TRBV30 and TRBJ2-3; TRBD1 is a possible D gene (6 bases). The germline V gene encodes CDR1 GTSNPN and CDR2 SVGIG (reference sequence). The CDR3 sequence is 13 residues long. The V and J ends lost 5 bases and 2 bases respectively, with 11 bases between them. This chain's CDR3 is CAWGQILTDTQYF. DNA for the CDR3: TGTGCCTGGGGACAGATCCTCACAGATACGCAGTATTTT.

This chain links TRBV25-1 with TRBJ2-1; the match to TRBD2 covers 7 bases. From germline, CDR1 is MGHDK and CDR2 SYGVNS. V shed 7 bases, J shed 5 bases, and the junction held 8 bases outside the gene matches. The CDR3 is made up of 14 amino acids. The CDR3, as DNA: TGTGCCAGCACGGGGGGTTATTTTGACAATGAGCAGTTCTTC. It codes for CASTGGYFDNEQFF.

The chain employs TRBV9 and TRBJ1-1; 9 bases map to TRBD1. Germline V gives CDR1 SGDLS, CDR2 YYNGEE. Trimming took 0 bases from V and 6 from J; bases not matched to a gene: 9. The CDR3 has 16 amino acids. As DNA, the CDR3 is TGTGCCAGCAGCGTAGGCACAGGGGGCCATGGGTCTGAAGCTTTCTTT. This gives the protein CASSVGTGGHGSEAFF.

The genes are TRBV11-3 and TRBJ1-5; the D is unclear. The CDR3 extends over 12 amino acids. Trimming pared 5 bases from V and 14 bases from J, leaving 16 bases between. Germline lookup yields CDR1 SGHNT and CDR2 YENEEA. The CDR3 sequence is CASSTRRPGEHF. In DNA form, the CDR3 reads TGTGCCAGCAGCACTAGACGGCCCGGTGAGCATTTT.

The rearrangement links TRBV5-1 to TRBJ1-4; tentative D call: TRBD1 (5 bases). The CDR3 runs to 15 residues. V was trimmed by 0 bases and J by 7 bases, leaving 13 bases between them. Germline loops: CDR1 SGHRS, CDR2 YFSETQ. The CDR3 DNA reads TGCGCCAGCAGCTTGGAGGGGCCTAGGGGTGAAAAACTGTTTTTT. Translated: CASSLEGPRGEKLFF.

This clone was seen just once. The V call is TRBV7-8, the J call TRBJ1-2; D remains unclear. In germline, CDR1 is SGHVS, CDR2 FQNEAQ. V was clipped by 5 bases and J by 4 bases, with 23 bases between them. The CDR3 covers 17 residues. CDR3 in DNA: TGTGCCAGCAGCAGTTCACGTACCCAACCCCTCGGCTATGGCTACACCTTC. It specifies CASSSSRTQPLGYGYTF. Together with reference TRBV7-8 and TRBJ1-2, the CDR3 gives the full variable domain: GAGVSQSPRYKVAKRGQDVALRCDPISGHVSLFWYQQALGQGPEFLTYFQNEAQLDKSGLPSDRFFAERPEGSVSTLKIQRTQQEDSAVYLCASSSSRTQPLGYGYTFGSGTRLTVV.

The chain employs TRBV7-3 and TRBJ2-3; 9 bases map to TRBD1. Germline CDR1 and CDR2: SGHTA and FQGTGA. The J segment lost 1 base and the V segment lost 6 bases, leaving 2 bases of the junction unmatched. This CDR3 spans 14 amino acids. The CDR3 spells CASRGDRGTDTQYF. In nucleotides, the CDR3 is TGTGCCAGCAGAGGGGACAGGGGCACAGATACGCAGTATTTT.